These 5 T cell receptor beta chains were all obtained from the same sample, sequenced in a study of T cell responses to AZD1222 COVID-19 vaccine. The method was immunoSEQ multiplex PCR; TCRdb's version includes in-frame clones alone and lacks a portion of them. The table lists 160,000 or so clones, over 75% of them singletons. The source material was peripheral blood, sampled 28 days after the second AZD1222 dose. The receptor source for this set is an adult who received the AZD1222 COVID-19 vaccine.

The chain has TRBV3-1 (or the pseudogene TRBV3-2) and TRBJ1-1; a possible D gene is TRBD1 (6 bases). Germline V gene sequence: CDR1 LGHDT, CDR2 YNNKEL (reference sequence). The CDR3 is 13 residues long. Deletions cut 3 bases from V and 5 bases from J, with 10 bases between. The CDR3 DNA follows: TGTGCCAGCAGCCACCAGGGGCTTACTGAAGCTTTCTTT. Translating gives CASSHQGLTEAFF.

This chain links TRBV6-6 with TRBJ2-2; D call uncertain. This CDR3 has 12 residues. V was pared by 5 bases and J by 5 bases, with 6 bases between. The germline CDR1 and CDR2 sequences are MNHNY and SVGAGI (reference sequence). CDR3 coding DNA: TGTGCCAGCAGTCCCGTAACCGGGGAGCTGTTTTTT. This sequence encodes CASSPVTGELFF.

This sequence joins TRBV10-3 and TRBJ2-3, with 10 bases aligning to TRBD2. The germline gives CDR1 ENHRY, CDR2 SYGVKD. The V segment lost 11 bases and the J segment 5 bases; nucleotides outside the gene matches: 16. The CDR3 sequence is 16 residues long. The CDR3 sequence: CASSRNPSGGEDTQYF. DNA of the CDR3: TGTGCCTCCTCACGTAACCCTAGCGGGGGAGAAGATACGCAGTATTTT.

V gene TRBV27 combines with J gene TRBJ2-7, with 9 bases aligning to TRBD1. The CDR3 sequence is 15 residues long. Trimming removed 6 bases from V and 2 bases from J; junction bases left unmatched: 8. The germline CDR1 and CDR2 sequences are MNHEY and SMNVEV (reference sequence). The chain's CDR3 is CASSSRDRATYEQYF. For the CDR3, the DNA is TGTGCCAGCAGCTCCCGGGACAGGGCGACCTACGAGCAGTACTTC.

The rearrangement links TRBV27 to TRBJ1-5, with 8 bases fitting TRBD1. Germline V gives CDR1 MNHEY, CDR2 SMNVEV (reference sequence). V lost 7 bases to trimming and J lost 2 bases; unmatched junction nucleotides: 13. The CDR3 has 17 amino acids. As DNA, the CDR3 is TGTGCCAGCACCCCGACAGGGGACCCTTTCCGCAATCAGCCCCAGCATTTT. It specifies CASTPTGDPFRNQPQHF.